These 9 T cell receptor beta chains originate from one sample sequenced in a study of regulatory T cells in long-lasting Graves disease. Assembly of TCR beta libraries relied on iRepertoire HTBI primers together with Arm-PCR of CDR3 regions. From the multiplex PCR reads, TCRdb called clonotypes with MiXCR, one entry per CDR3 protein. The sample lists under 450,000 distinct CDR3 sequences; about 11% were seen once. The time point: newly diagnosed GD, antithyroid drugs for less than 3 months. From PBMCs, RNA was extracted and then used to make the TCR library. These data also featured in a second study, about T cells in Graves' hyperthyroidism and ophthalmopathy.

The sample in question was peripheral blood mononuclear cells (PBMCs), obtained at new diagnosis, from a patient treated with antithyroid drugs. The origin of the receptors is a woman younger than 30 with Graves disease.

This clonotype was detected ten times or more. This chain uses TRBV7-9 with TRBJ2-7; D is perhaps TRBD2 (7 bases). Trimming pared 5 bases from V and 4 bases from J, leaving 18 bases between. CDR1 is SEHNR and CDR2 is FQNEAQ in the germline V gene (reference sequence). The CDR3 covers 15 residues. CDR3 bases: TGTGCCAGCAGCCCTAGGGGGGGGCGCGATTACGAGCAGTACTTC. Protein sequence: CASSPRGGRDYEQYF.

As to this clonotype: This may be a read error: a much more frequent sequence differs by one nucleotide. This chain's CDR3 is CASSSNTDMQYF. For the CDR3, the DNA is TGCGCCAGCAGTTCTAACACAGATATGCAGTATTTT. The chain joins TRBV10-1 to TRBJ2-3, with D uncertain. The length of the CDR3 is 12 residues. CDR1 is WNHNN and CDR2 is SYGVQD in the germline V gene (reference sequence).

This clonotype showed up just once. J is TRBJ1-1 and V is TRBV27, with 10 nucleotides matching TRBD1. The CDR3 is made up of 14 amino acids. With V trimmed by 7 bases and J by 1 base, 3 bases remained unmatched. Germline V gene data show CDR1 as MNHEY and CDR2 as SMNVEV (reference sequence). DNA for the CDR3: TGTGCCAGCACTTGGACAGGGGGGAACACTGAAGCTTTCTTT. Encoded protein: CASTWTGGNTEAFF.

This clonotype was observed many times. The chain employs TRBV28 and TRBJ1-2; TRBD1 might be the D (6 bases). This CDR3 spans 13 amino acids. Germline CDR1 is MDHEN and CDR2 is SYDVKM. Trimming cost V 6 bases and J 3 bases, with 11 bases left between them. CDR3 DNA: TGTGCCAGCAGCTCACAGGGAGACTATGGCTACACCTTC. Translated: CASSSQGDYGYTF.

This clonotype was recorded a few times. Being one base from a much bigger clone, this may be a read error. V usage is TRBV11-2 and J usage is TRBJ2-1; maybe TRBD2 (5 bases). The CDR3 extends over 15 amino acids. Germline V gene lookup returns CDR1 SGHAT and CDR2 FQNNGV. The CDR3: CTSSPRGAVGNEQFF. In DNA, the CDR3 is TGTACCAGCAGCCCACGGGGAGCGGTGGGCAATGAGCAGTTCTTC.

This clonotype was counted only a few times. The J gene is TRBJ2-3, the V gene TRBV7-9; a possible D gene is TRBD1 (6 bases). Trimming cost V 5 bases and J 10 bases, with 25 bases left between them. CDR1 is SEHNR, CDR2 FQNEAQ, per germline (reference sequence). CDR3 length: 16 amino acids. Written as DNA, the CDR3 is TGTGCCAGCAGCCCCAACCTCTACAGGGCCCCGATTGCGCAGTATTTT. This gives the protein CASSPNLYRAPIAQYF.

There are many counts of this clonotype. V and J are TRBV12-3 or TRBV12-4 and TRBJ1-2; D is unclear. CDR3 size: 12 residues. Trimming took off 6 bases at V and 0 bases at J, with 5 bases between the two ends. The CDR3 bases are TGTGCCAGCAGGACGACTAACTATGGCTACACCTTC. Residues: CASRTTNYGYTF.

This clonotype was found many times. The CDR3: CAISEGRVLNTEAFF. The DNA of the CDR3 is TGTGCCATCAGTGAGGGGAGAGTCTTGAACACTGAAGCTTTCTTT. The chain has TRBV10-3 and TRBJ1-1; D not resolved. The CDR3 contains 15 residues. The germline V and J ends were trimmed by 2 bases and 0 bases, with 10 bases remaining between them. CDR1 ENHRY and CDR2 SYGVKD come from the germline V gene.

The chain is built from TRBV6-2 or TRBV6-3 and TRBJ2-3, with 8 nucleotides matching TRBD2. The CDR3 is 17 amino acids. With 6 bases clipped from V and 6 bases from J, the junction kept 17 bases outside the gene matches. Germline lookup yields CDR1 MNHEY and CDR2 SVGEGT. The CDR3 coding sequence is TGTGCCAGCAGATTTCCCCTGGCGGGGGGCCATTCGGATACGCAGTATTTT. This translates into CASRFPLAGGHSDTQYF.